Described below is a single T cell receptor (beta chain) sequence and its context. These data are taken from a study of blood T cell repertoires in COVID-19. Study background: Spain, Italy and the United States supplied samples that represented acute and convalescent COVID-19. Nucleic acid was either cDNA or gDNA, and it came from T cells, B-cell-depleted T cells, or PBMCs.

The authors' processing: The authors estimated nucleated cell counts from reference gene primer amplification. Produced via immunoSEQ multiplex PCR; TCRdb's table is partial and in-frame only. The V and J calls and clone size come from that table; D and trimming were worked out from the DNA. Counted here are around 60,000 clones, about 83% occurring once; the ten biggest clones make up 3.5% to 4%. V was clipped by 6 bases and J by 2 bases, with 11 bases between them. Germline values: CDR1 MNHEY, CDR2 SMNVEV (reference sequence). CDR3 length: 14 amino acids. The sequenced sample consisted of peripheral blood. The receptor comes from an elderly woman with acute or convalescent COVID-19. This chain uses TRBV27 with TRBJ1-5, with D unresolved. The chain's CDR3 is CASSGGWGNQPQHF. CDR3 bases: TGTGCCAGCAGCGGAGGTTGGGGCAATCAGCCCCAGCATTTT.